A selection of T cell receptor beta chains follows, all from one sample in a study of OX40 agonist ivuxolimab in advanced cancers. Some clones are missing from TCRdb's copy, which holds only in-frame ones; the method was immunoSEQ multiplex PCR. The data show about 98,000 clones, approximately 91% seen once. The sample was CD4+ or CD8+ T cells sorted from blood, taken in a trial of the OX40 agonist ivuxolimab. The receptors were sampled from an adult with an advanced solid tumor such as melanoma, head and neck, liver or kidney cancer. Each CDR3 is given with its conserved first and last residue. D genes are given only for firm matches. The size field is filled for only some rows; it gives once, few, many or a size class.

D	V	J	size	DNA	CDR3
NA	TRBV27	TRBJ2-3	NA	TGTGCCAGCAGTTTATGGGGCAGGGGGGAGCCCCTACTAGGTGATACGCAGTATTTT	CASSLWGRGEPLLGDTQYF
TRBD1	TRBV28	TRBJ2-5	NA	TGTGCCAGCAGTTCTCTCGGACAGGGGAAAGAGACCCAGTACTTC	CASSSLGQGKETQYF
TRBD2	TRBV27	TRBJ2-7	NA	TGTGCCAGCAGTTTCAGCGGGAGTTATCCCTACGAGCAGTACTTC	CASSFSGSYPYEQYF
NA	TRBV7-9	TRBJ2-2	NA	TGTGCCAGCAGCTTGGATGGGAACACCGGGGAGCTGTTTTTT	CASSLDGNTGELFF
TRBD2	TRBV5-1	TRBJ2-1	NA	TGCGCCAGCAGCTCGATAGGGACTAGAAAGGGCGAGCAGTTCTTC	CASSSIGTRKGEQFF
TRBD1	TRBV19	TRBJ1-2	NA	TGTGCCAGTAGTATTTTTGGGACAGGGCCCTATGGCTACACCTTC	CASSIFGTGPYGYTF
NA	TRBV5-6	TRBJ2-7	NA	TGTGCCAGCAGCTGGGGCTCCTACGAGCAGTACTTC	CASSWGSYEQYF
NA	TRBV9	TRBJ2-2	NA	TGTGCCAGCAGCGGAAGAGCGAACACCGGGGAGCTGTTTTTT	CASSGRANTGELFF
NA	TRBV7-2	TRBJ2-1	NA	TGTGCCAGCAGCTTTGGAGCTAGCTCCTACAATGAGCAGTTCTTC	CASSFGASSYNEQFF
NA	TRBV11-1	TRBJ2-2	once	TGTGCCAGCAGCAGCCGGGACTTTAACACCGGGGAGCTGTTTTTT	CASSSRDFNTGELFF
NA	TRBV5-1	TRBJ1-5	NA	TGCGCCAGCAGCCCCGGTGAGATCAATCAGCCCCAGCATTTT	CASSPGEINQPQHF
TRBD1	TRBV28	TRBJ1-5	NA	TGTGCCAGCAGTTTATCAGGGGGCAGCAGTCAGCCCCAGCATTTT	CASSLSGGSSQPQHF
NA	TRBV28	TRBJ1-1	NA	TGTGCCAGCAGTTCGAGGGCCCCTCCTGAAGCTTTCTTT	CASSSRAPPEAFF
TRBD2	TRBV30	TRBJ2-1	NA	TGTGCCTGGAGTACTGGACTAGCGGGAGGTGAGCAGTTCTTC	CAWSTGLAGGEQFF
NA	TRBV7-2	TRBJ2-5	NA	TGTGCCAGCAGCTCGCAAGAGACCCAGTACTTC	CASSSQETQYF
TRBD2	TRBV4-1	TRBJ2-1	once	TGCGCCAGCAGCCAAGACGAAGCGGGGAGGTACAATGAGCAGTTCTTC	CASSQDEAGRYNEQFF